The T cell receptor (beta chain) described here comes from a study of blood T cell repertoires in COVID-19. The CDR3 has 14 amino acids. CDR1 KGHSH and CDR2 LQKENI come from the germline V gene. With 5 bases removed from V and 4 bases from J, the gap between germline ends came to 12 bases. Profiling relied on immunoSEQ multiplex PCR, and the TCRdb table lists in-frame clones only, not all of them. The repertoire holds roughly 400,000 clones, with roughly 88% as singletons. The chain recombines TRBV18 with TRBJ1-3, with D possibly TRBD1 on 6 matching bases. The specimen was PBMCs or T cells enriched from blood (not recorded which). The sequence was obtained from a woman between 18 and 30 years old who had been exposed to COVID-19. CDR3 sequence: CASSSLGGGNTIYF. Here the CDR3 DNA reads TGTGCCAGCTCATCCCTAGGGGGAGGAAACACCATATATTTT. The full variable domain, completed using reference TRBV18 and TRBJ1-3, is NAGVMQNPRHLVRRRGQEARLRCSPMKGHSHVYWYRQLPEEGLKFMVYLQKENIIDESGMPKERFSAEFPKEGPSILRIQQVVRGDSAAYFCASSSLGGGNTIYFGEGSWLTVV.